Below, 20 T cell receptor beta chains from the same sample are listed, as sequenced in a study of cytomegalovirus exposure and HLA in healthy donors. 60 Vbeta and 13 Jbeta primers were used in PCR. TCRdb's copy holds only in-frame clones and misses some; the assay was immunoSEQ multiplex PCR. This sample has about 120,000 clones, with over 65% found just once. Sequencing was performed on PBMCs. These receptors all come from a woman aged 40 to 55 in good health and CMV-seropositive.

The gene calls are TRBV19 and TRBJ1-2; 9 bases map to TRBD1. J was trimmed by 2 bases and V by 5 bases; bases with no gene match: 6. The CDR3 loop spans 15 amino acids. The germline gives CDR1 LNHDA, CDR2 SQIVND (reference sequence). The CDR3 is CASSGPGQGNYGYTF. CDR3 nucleotides: TGTGCCAGTAGTGGACCGGGACAGGGAAACTATGGCTACACCTTC.

The CDR3 reads CASSSHSGGAGELFF. CDR3 DNA sequence: TGTGCCAGCAGCTCACATAGCGGGGGGGCCGGGGAGCTGTTTTTT. The rearrangement joins TRBV11-3 to TRBJ2-2; 11 nucleotides align to TRBD2. Germline V gives CDR1 SGHNT, CDR2 YENEEA. J gave up 6 bases and V 4 bases, and 4 bases lay outside the gene matches. The CDR3 sequence is 15 residues long.

This clone was observed a handful of times. The CDR3, as DNA: TGTGCCAGCAGCTTATTCGGCGGAAGTCCTGAAGCTTTCTTT. Amino acids: CASSLFGGSPEAFF. The chain employs TRBV7-9 and TRBJ1-1; D gene ambiguous. V lost 2 bases and J 6 bases, leaving 13 bases between the germline ends. This CDR3 has 14 amino acids. CDR1 and CDR2 from the germline V gene are SEHNR and FQNEAQ (reference sequence).

This sequence joins TRBV7-2 and TRBJ2-2; 13 nucleotides align to TRBD2. With 2 bases clipped from V and 4 bases from J, the junction kept 1 base outside the gene matches. Per germline, CDR1 SGHTA and CDR2 FQGNSA. The CDR3 runs to 16 residues. CDR3 protein: CASSLTSGRATGELFF. The DNA for the CDR3 is TGTGCCAGCAGCTTAACTAGCGGGAGGGCCACCGGGGAGCTGTTTTTT.

This clone has only a few counts. The chain has TRBV5-8 and TRBJ2-5; a possible D gene is TRBD2 (6 bases). Germline CDR1 reads SGHTS; CDR2 reads YDEGEE. The V end lost 8 bases, the J end lost 0 bases, and 14 bases lay between the germline ends. This CDR3 contains 14 residues. The CDR3 here is CASHRTNYQETQYF. CDR3 DNA sequence: TGTGCCAGTCACCGGACTAACTACCAAGAGACCCAGTACTTC.

The chain joins TRBV7-9 to TRBJ1-2, with D tentatively TRBD1 (6 bases). Deletions cut 1 base from V and 2 bases from J, with 17 bases between. Germline CDR1 and CDR2: SEHNR and FQNEAQ (reference sequence). This CDR3 is 17 amino acids long. The CDR3 is CASSLDVFGQMNYGYTF. The CDR3 region has the DNA TGTGCCAGCAGCTTAGATGTTTTTGGACAGATGAACTATGGCTACACCTTC. Full variable domain (outside the CDR3, taken from reference TRBV7-9 and TRBJ1-2): DTGVSQNPRHKITKRGQNVTFRCDPISEHNRLYWYRQTLGQGPEFLTYFQNEAQLEKSRLLSDRFSAERPKGSFSTLEIQRTEQGDSAMYLCASSLDVFGQMNYGYTFGSGTRLTVV.

The chain carries TRBV19 and TRBJ1-1; 7 nucleotides agree with TRBD1. Trimming cost V 10 bases and J 11 bases; bases outside gene matches: 19. CDR1 and CDR2 (germline): LNHDA, SQIVND (reference sequence). There are 14 residues in the CDR3. The CDR3 region is CATSFSPEGAEAFF. CDR3 sequence (DNA): TGTGCCACTTCCTTTAGCCCCGAGGGGGCAGAGGCTTTCTTT.

The chain recombines TRBV9 with TRBJ2-7; 7 bases are a match to TRBD1. The CDR3 spans 15 residues. The V segment lost 0 bases and the J segment 3 bases; nucleotides outside the gene matches: 6. CDR1 SGDLS and CDR2 YYNGEE come from the germline V gene. In DNA, the CDR3 is TGTGCCAGCAGCGTAGGCCCCGACAGGGACTACGAGCAGTACTTC. This encodes CASSVGPDRDYEQYF.

The chain combines TRBV5-5 with TRBJ1-6, with 8 bases that match TRBD1. The CDR3 is 16 residues long. V lost 6 bases, J lost 6 bases, and 11 bases stayed unmatched. The V gene's germline CDR1 is SGHKS and CDR2 YYEKEE (reference sequence). DNA of the CDR3: TGTGCCAGCACCCTCCTCGGGACAGGAGGTAATTCACCCCTCCACTTT. Translated, it gives CASTLLGTGGNSPLHF.

The chain is built from TRBV18 and TRBJ1-1, with D unclear. The CDR3 extends over 13 amino acids. Germline V CDR1 and CDR2: KGHSH, LQKENI. Trimming pared 6 bases from V and 3 bases from J, leaving 11 bases between. In DNA form, the CDR3 reads TGTGCCAGCTCTCCCTTTACAGACACTGAAGCTTTCTTT. It yields the protein CASSPFTDTEAFF. Full variable domain (outside the CDR3, taken from reference TRBV18 and TRBJ1-1): NAGVMQNPRHLVRRRGQEARLRCSPMKGHSHVYWYRQLPEEGLKFMVYLQKENIIDESGMPKERFSAEFPKEGPSILRIQQVVRGDSAAYFCASSPFTDTEAFFGQGTRLTVV.

This sequence joins TRBV5-1 and TRBJ2-3; 12 bases map to TRBD2. The germline CDR1 and CDR2 sequences are SGHRS and YFSETQ. This CDR3 is built from 16 residues. V gave up 4 bases and J gave up 10 bases; unmatched junction bases: 13. CDR3 sequence: CASSHLLAGGMVSQYF. The CDR3 coding sequence is TGCGCCAGCAGCCATCTACTAGCGGGAGGTATGGTATCGCAGTATTTT. The full variable domain, with the rest looked up from reference TRBV5-1 and TRBJ2-3, is KAGVTQTPRYLIKTRGQQVTLSCSPISGHRSVSWYQQTPGQGLQFLFEYFSETQRNKGNFPGRFSGRQFSNSRSEMNVSTLELGDSALYLCASSHLLAGGMVSQYFGPGTRLTVL.

The V call is TRBV5-1, the J call TRBJ2-5; 13 nucleotides agree with TRBD2. Trimming cost V 4 bases and J 0 bases; bases outside gene matches: 3. Germline values: CDR1 SGHRS, CDR2 YFSETQ. The CDR3 runs 16 residues. CDR3 coding DNA: TGCGCCAGCAGCGCGGGACTAGCGGGGTACCAAGAGACCCAGTACTTC. The encoded protein is CASSAGLAGYQETQYF. The variable domain in full, completed from reference TRBV5-1 and TRBJ2-5, reads KAGVTQTPRYLIKTRGQQVTLSCSPISGHRSVSWYQQTPGQGLQFLFEYFSETQRNKGNFPGRFSGRQFSNSRSEMNVSTLELGDSALYLCASSAGLAGYQETQYFGPGTRLLVL.

This chain uses TRBV19 with TRBJ1-1; D uncertain. The CDR3 totals 15 residues. CDR1 and CDR2 from the germline V gene are LNHDA and SQIVND (reference sequence). V dropped 3 bases and J dropped 2 bases, with 13 bases sitting between them. CDR3 in amino acids: CASSIRHNPNTEAFF. The CDR3 region has the DNA TGTGCCAGTAGTATCAGACACAATCCCAACACTGAAGCTTTCTTT.

The chain recombines TRBV6-5 with TRBJ2-2; TRBD1 agrees at 7 bases. Germline loops: CDR1 MNHEY, CDR2 SVGAGI. CDR3 length: 16 residues. Trimming cost V 0 bases and J 5 bases; bases outside gene matches: 6. The CDR3 region is CASSYSGQRKTGELFF. Here the CDR3 DNA reads TGTGCCAGCAGTTACTCGGGACAGAGAAAAACCGGGGAGCTGTTTTTT.

The chain joins TRBV5-1 to TRBJ2-7, with 10 bases that match TRBD1. Unmatched junction bases numbered 0, after V lost 4 bases and J lost 2 bases. The germline CDR1 and CDR2 sequences are SGHRS and YFSETQ. This CDR3 contains 13 residues. The CDR3 loop reads CASSGTGAYEQYF. In DNA form, the CDR3 reads TGCGCCAGCAGCGGGACAGGGGCCTACGAGCAGTACTTC.

The V call is TRBV9, the J call TRBJ1-5, with D unresolved. V was trimmed by 0 bases and J by 6 bases, leaving 10 bases between them. Germline CDR1 and CDR2: SGDLS and YYNGEE. The CDR3 has 14 amino acids. The CDR3 bases are TGTGCCAGCAGCGTAGGAGGCGAAACTCAGCCCCAGCATTTT. Translating gives CASSVGGETQPQHF.

CDR3 nucleotide sequence: TGTGCTAGTGGTTCTTCTCCCGGGGGGGCCGGGGTGGCAGATACGCAGTATTTT. Protein: CASGSSPGGAGVADTQYF. V is TRBV12-5 and J is TRBJ2-3; 8 nucleotides match TRBD2. This CDR3 has 18 residues. With V trimmed by 4 bases and J by 4 bases, 16 bases remained unmatched. The germline V gene encodes CDR1 LGHNT and CDR2 FRNRAP.

The gene calls are TRBV6-5 and TRBJ2-1; TRBD2 agrees at 9 bases. The germline gives CDR1 MNHEY, CDR2 SVGAGI. This CDR3 is 15 amino acids long. J gave up 1 base and V 6 bases, and 4 bases lay outside the gene matches. CDR3 DNA: TGTGCCAGCAGGAATAGCGGGGGTTCCTACAATGAGCAGTTCTTC. Protein: CASRNSGGSYNEQFF.

The chain uses TRBV7-2 and TRBJ1-5; 9 nucleotides match TRBD1. Germline V CDR1 and CDR2: SGHTA, FQGNSA. With V trimmed by 8 bases and J by 5 bases, 4 bases remained unmatched. The CDR3 covers 13 residues. The CDR3 sequence is CASQQGADQPQHF. DNA for the CDR3: TGTGCCAGCCAACAGGGGGCCGATCAGCCCCAGCATTTT.

The sample holds a few counts of this clone. The rearrangement links TRBV6-5 to TRBJ2-7; the D gene is possibly TRBD1 (5 bases). Trimming removed 7 bases from V and 1 base from J, with 17 bases in between. The CDR3 contains 15 residues. The germline V gene encodes CDR1 MNHEY and CDR2 SVGAGI. CDR3 DNA sequence: TGTGCCAGCAACCCTAATAGGGGCACGTCCTACGAGCAGTACTTC. It is translated as CASNPNRGTSYEQYF.